This T cell receptor (beta chain) was recovered during a study of blood T cell repertoires in COVID-19 (dated by TCRdb to 2018 to 2020). Concerning the study at large: The collaborator samples originated in the United States, Italy and Spain and spanned the acute and convalescent phases of COVID-19. The prospective study material was composed of cDNA or gDNA derived from T cells, B-cell-depleted T cells, or PBMCs. Subjects who had been exposed to COVID-19, were actively infected with it, or had recovered from it provided the deeply sampled blood TCRbeta repertoires that made up the dataset. A freely available public database, intended as a resource for researchers studying the immune response to SARS-CoV-2, is where the repertoires were released. Samples came from the ongoing ImmuneRACE study (first 160 participants) plus 1,254 subjects from 6 global collaborators. A de-identified subject ID, COVID-19 status, age in years and sex were almost always included in the sample metadata. Where available, HLA class I and class II types were taken from metadata supplied by the sample provider and were not determined by assay-based typing. Study-wide conclusions, independent of this receptor: The amount of clinical and demographic metadata varied by source and participant and was provided uncurated.

The junction carries 14 bases between V and J, which are trimmed by 10 bases and 6 bases respectively. From the germline V gene, CDR1 is MNHEY and CDR2 is SVGAGI. Its CDR3 holds 12 amino acids, cysteine through phenylalanine. CDR3 DNA only is kept here, 36 bases in frame from base 1. At one collaborating source in Seattle, patients were enrolled during active infection and were followed longitudinally through the course of disease. Collaborating institutions collected whole blood in K2EDTA tubes following their own protocols. Collaborator samples were shipped for TCRbeta analysis as frozen whole blood, isolated PBMCs, or DNA extracted from either sample type. TCRbeta CDR3 regions were amplified from genomic DNA using the immunoSEQ Assay, a bias-controlled multiplex PCR. The study's processing was this. The number of nucleated cells in each sample was estimated from the amplification of reference gene primers within the assay. To quantify the absolute abundance of each unique TCRbeta CDR3 rearrangement, sequence reads were collapsed and filtered. Productive Simpson clonality was computed per sample as the square root of Simpson's diversity index over productive rearrangements. TCRdb re-hosts the immuneACCESS table, in-frame sequences only. Its copies lack some clones; in the studies checked, an unresolved V gene accounts for under half of them, and the cause for the rest is not known. That table supplies the V and J calls and clone size; D and trimming were determined from the DNA. A total of roughly 410,000 clones appear in this sample, around 87% of them only once. The top ten clonotypes cover 2.3% of the sample.

Concerning this clone: Its antigen is not yet known. No per-base quality is available; no much larger clone lies one base away.

The clonotype comes from a woman aged 60-75 years with COVID-19, enrolled during active disease. Sequencing used peripheral blood. The rearranged chain carries TRBV6-5 and TRBJ2-3; no D gene call is confident. The DNA reads TGTGCCATCGACTCTATTCTCGATACGCAGTATTTT. The translation is CAIDSILDTQYF.